Sequencing of this T cell receptor beta chain was carried out in a study of T cells in Graves' hyperthyroidism and ophthalmopathy. Germline loops: CDR1 SGHRS, CDR2 YFSETQ. CDR3 length: 14 amino acids. The V gene lost 4 bases and the J gene lost 4 bases, with 15 bases spanning the gap. This clonotype was observed at least ten times. Lactation, pregnancy, other autoimmune disease or uncontrolled infection led to exclusion of patients. In making diagnoses, clinical symptoms, serum thyroxine and TRAb, thyroid ultrasound and orbital computed tomography were all used. RNA transcripts provided the source from which TCR beta CDR3 regions were amplified. HTBI primers were employed in a first-round RT-PCR of the TCR CDR3. TCRdb ran MiXCR on the multiplex PCR reads and lists one entry per CDR3 protein. The profile shows under 450,000 distinct CDR3 sequences, 15% to 18% of them singletons.

This chain joins TRBV5-1 and TRBJ2-7, with D tentatively TRBD2 (6 bases). The clonotype comes from a woman in her late teens or twenties with Graves' hyperthyroidism. The specimen sequenced was blood. The CDR3 region is CASSGGVMGYEQYF. The CDR3 region has the DNA TGCGCCAGCAGCGGAGGGGTTATGGGTTACGAGCAGTACTTC.